This T cell receptor beta chain emerged from a study of T-cell memory formation after mild COVID-19 (TCRdb year 2021). Notes on the research overall: TCR sequence clusters from the two donors were found to be largely donor specific. The cohort comprised two young, previously healthy adult volunteers, one female and one male. T-cell clones expanding and contracting after mild COVID-19 in two donors were tracked by longitudinal TCRalpha and TCRbeta repertoire sequencing. What the work shows at the level of the full study, not this receptor alone: Some responding clones were detected in pre-infection memory, suggesting pre-existing cross-reactive memory T cells joined the SARS-CoV-2 response. Clones contracting from day 15 to 85 had balanced CD4/CD8 phenotypes, while a second wave expanding from day 15 to 37 was biased towards CD4+. The study included only a couple of mild cases, and larger cohorts that include severe cases with pre-infection samples were judged to be necessary. The second-wave clones that peaked on day 37 were not confirmed to be SARS-CoV-2 specific. Contracting CD4+ clones appeared mostly in the CM and EM memory subsets, whereas CD8+ clones were enriched in EMRA.

PBMCs were isolated by Ficoll-Paque density gradient centrifugation. A remark on this clonotype: Its antigen is unknown. One junction end does not reproduce the germline sequence, and a read error may be involved.

TCRdb records Illumina NovaSeq 6000 as the sequencer. Using 5'RACE with constant-segment primers, TCRalpha and TCRbeta cDNA libraries were constructed, with sample barcodes and unique molecular identifiers added in the process. RNA was extracted from every sample with Trizol reagent. Amplification of the libraries took two PCR steps, and the second step added a second sample barcode plus Illumina TruSeq adapters. Libraries were sequenced on an Illumina NovaSeq with 2 x 150 bp paired-end reads. The paper's processing steps were these. Reads were demultiplexed and collapsed into UMI-guided consensus sequences with migec v1.2.7. Using mixcr v2.1.11, UMI consensuses were aligned to TRA and TRB V and J templates and then assembled into clonotypes. Clonotypes were classified as expanded or contracted when called significant by both edgeR and NoisET, with noise models trained on biological replicates. For edgeR calls, the thresholds were a false discovery rate-adjusted p below 0.01 and a log2 fold-change of 1. As an exploratory analysis of dynamics, PCA with hierarchical clustering was applied to max-normalized trajectories of the 1000 most abundant clonotypes. Separately sequenced CD4+ and CD8+ repertoires were used to assign the CD4 or CD8 phenotype of responding clones. TCRdb redid the processing of the public reads, applying fastp at Q25 and MiXCR, and retained in-frame beta chains. All rows with the same CDR3 protein become a single entry with the most common DNA and genes. The V and J calls were determined by TCRdb, not by the authors. In all, the sample holds 350,000 to 500,000 distinct CDR3 sequences, and more than 20% of those were seen once. Clones ranked in the top ten supply 10% to 15% of the sample.

CDR1 SEHNR and CDR2 FQNEAQ were looked up in the germline V gene (reference sequence). The CDR3, cysteine through phenylalanine, is 15 amino acids long. The DNA shown is the 45-base CDR3, in frame from base 1. The rearranged chain carries TRBV7-9 and TRBJ1-1; the D gene assignment is ambiguous. The receptor's source is an adult woman who had mild COVID-19 (a few samples of this study predate the infection). The sample titles of this study are shuffled in the database, so cell type and time point are left out; the donor was told from shared clones. The sequencing input was PBMCs or a T cell subset sorted from them (not recorded which). In nucleotides, the sequence is TGTGCCAGCAGCTTAGGGCAGGTAGAGAACACTGAAGATTTCTTT. Translated, this is CASSLGQVENTEDFF.